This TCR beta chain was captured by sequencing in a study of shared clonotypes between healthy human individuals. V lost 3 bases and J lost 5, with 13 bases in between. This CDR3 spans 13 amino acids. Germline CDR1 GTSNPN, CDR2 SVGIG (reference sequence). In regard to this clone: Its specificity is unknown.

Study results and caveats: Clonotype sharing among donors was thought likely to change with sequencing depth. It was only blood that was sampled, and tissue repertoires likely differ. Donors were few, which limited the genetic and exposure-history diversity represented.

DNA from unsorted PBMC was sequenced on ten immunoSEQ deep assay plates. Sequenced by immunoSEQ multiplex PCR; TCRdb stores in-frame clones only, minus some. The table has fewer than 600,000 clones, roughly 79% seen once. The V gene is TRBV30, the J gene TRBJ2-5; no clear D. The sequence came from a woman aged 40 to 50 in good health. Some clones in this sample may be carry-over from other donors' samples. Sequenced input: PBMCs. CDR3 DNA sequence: TGTGCCTGGAGAGTGGTAGGGCGGGAGACCCAGTACTTC. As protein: CAWRVVGRETQYF.